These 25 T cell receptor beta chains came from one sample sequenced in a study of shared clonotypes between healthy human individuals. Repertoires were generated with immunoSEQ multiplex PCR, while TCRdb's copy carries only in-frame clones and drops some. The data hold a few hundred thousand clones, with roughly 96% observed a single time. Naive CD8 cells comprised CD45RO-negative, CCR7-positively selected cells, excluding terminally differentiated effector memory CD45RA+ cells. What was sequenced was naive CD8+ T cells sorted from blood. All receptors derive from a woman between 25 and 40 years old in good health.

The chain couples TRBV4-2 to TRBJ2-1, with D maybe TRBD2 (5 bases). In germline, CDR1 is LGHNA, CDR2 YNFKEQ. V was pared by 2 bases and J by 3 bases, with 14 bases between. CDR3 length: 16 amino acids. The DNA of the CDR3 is TGTGCCAGCAGCCAACAACAGCGGTTAGACTACAATGAGCAGTTCTTC. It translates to CASSQQQRLDYNEQFF.

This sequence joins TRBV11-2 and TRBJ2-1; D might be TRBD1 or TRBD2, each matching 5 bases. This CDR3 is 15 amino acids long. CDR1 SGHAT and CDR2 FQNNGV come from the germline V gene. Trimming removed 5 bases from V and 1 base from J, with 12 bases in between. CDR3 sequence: CASSQIGESYNEQFF. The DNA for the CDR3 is TGTGCCAGCAGCCAAATAGGGGAGTCCTACAATGAGCAGTTCTTC.

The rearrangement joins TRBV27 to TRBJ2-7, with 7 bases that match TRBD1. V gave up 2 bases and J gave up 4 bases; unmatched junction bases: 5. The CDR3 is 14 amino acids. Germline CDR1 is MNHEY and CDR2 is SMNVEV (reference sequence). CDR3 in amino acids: CASSLSTQGYEQYF. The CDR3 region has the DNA TGTGCCAGCAGTTTAAGTACACAGGGGTACGAGCAGTACTTC.

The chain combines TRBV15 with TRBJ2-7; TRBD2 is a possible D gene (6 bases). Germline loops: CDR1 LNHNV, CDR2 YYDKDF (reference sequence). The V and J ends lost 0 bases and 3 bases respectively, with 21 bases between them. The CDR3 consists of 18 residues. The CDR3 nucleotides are TGTGCCACCAGCAGAGATACAAATGGGGCAGAGGACTACTACGAGCAGTACTTC. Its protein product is CATSRDTNGAEDYYEQYF. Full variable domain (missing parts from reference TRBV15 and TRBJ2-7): DAMVIQNPRYQVTQFGKPVTLSCSQTLNHNVMYWYQQKSSQAPKLLFHYYDKDFNNEADTPDNFQSRRPNTSFCFLDIRSPGLGDTAMYLCATSRDTNGAEDYYEQYFGPGTRLTVT.

The CDR3 DNA reads TGTGCCAGCAGTGAACAAGACTGGACGTCCTACGAGCAGTACTTC. This codes for CASSEQDWTSYEQYF. This sequence joins TRBV28 and TRBJ2-7; unclear D gene. Germline assignment: CDR1 MDHEN and CDR2 SYDVKM. Between the trimmed V and J ends, which lost 5 bases and 1 base, there was a span of 15 bases. This CDR3 contains 15 residues.

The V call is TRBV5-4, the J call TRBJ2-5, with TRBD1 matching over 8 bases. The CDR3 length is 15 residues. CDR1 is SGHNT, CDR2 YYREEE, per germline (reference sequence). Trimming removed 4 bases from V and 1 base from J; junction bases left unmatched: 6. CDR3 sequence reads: CASSQPDRVQETQYF. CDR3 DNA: TGTGCCAGCAGCCAACCGGACAGGGTCCAAGAGACCCAGTACTTC.

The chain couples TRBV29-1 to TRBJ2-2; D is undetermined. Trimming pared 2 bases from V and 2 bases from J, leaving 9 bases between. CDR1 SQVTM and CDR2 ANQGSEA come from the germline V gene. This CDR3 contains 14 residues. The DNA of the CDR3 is TGCAGCGTTGAACGGTCAGCAAACACCGGGGAGCTGTTTTTT. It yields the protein CSVERSANTGELFF.

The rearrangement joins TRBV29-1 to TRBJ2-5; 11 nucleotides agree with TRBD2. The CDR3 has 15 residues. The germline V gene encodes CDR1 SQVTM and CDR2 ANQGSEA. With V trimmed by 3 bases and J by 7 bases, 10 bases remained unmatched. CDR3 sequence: CSVDPSTSGIGTQYF. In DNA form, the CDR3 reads TGCAGCGTTGACCCTTCGACTAGCGGGATAGGGACCCAGTACTTC.

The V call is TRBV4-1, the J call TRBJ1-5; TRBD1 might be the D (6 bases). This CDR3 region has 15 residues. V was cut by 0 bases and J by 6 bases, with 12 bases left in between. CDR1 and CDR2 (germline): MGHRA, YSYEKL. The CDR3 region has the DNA TGCGCCAGCAGCCAAGATCCCCGAGGGGGTCAGCCCCAGCATTTT. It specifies CASSQDPRGGQPQHF.

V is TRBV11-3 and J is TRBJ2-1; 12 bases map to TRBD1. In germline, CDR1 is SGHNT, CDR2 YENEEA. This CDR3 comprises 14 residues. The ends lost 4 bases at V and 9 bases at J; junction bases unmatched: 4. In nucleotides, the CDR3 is TGTGCCAGCAGCTCGGGACAGGGGGCCAGTGAGCAGTTCTTC. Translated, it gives CASSSGQGASEQFF.

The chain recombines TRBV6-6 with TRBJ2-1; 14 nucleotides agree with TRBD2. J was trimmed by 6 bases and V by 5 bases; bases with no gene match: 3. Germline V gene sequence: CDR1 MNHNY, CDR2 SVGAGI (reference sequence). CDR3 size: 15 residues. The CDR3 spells CASSGLAGGTNEQFF. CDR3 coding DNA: TGTGCCAGCAGTGGACTAGCGGGAGGTACCAATGAGCAGTTCTTC.

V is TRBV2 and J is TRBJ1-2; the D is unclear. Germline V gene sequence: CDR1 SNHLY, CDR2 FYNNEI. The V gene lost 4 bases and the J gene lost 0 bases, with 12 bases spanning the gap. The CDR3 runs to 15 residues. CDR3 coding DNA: TGTGCCAGCAGTGTCGTGGCAGCCCCTAACTATGGCTACACCTTC. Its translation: CASSVVAAPNYGYTF.

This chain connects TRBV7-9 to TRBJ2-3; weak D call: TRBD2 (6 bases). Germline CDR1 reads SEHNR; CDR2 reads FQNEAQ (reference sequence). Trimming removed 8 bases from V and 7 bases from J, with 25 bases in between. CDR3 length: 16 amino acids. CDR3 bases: TGTGCCAGCTGGTGGGGGGATAACAGCCCAGGGAATACGCAGTATTTT. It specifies CASWWGDNSPGNTQYF.

Here the CDR3 DNA reads TGTGCCAGTAGTGATTCGAGCGGACCCTACAATGAGCAGTTCTTC. Translated, it gives CASSDSSGPYNEQFF. The J gene is TRBJ2-1, the V gene TRBV19, with D possibly matching TRBD2 (5 bases). CDR3 size: 15 residues. Per germline, CDR1 LNHDA and CDR2 SQIVND (reference sequence). Trimming cost V 5 bases and J 2 bases, with 13 bases left between them.

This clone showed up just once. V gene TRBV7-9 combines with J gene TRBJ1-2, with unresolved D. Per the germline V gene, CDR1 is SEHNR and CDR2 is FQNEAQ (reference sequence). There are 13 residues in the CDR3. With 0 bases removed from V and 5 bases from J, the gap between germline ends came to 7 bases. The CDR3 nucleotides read TGTGCCAGCAGCTTAGCGGAGTCTTATGGCTACACCTTC. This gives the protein CASSLAESYGYTF.

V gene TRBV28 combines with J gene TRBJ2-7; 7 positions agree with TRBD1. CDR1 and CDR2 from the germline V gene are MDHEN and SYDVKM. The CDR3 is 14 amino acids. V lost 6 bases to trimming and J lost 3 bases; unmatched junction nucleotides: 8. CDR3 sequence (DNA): TGTGCCAGCAGATCCGCGGCAGGGGGCTACGAGCAGTACTTC. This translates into CASRSAAGGYEQYF.

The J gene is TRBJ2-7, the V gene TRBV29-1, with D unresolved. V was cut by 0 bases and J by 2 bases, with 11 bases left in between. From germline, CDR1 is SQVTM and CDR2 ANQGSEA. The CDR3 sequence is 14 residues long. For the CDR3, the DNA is TGCAGCGTTGAAGAGGACGGTCTTACCTACGAGCAGTACTTC. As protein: CSVEEDGLTYEQYF.

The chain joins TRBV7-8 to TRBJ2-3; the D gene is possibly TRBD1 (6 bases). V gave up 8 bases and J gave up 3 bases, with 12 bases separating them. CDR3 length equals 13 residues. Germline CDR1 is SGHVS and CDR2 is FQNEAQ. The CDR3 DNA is TGTGCCAGCGGGTCAGGGGAAACAGATACGCAGTATTTT. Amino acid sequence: CASGSGETDTQYF.

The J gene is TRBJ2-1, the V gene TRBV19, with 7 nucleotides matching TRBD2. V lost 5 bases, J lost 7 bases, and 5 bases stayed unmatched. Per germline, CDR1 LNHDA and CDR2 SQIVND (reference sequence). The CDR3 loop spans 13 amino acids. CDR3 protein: CASSDLAANEQFF. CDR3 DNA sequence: TGTGCCAGTAGTGATCTAGCGGCGAATGAGCAGTTCTTC.

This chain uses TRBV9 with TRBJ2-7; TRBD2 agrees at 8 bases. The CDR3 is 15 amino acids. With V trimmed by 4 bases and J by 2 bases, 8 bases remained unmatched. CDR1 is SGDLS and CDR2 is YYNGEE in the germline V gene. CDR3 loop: CASSPGGTDAYEQYF. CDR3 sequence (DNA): TGTGCCAGCAGCCCGGGGGGGACGGACGCCTACGAGCAGTACTTC.

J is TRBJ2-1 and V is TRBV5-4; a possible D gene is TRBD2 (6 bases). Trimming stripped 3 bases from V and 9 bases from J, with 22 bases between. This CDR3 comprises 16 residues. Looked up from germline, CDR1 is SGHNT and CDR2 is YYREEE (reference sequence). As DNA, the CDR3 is TGTGCCAGCAGCTACCGACGGGGACTCGTTTCGGGTGAGCAGTTCTTC. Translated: CASSYRRGLVSGEQFF.

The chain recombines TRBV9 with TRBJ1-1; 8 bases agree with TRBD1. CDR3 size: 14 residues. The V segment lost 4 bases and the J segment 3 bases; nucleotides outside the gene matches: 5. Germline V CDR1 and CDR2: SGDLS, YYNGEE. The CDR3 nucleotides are TGTGCCAGCAGCTTCGGGACAGGCCACACTGAAGCTTTCTTT. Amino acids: CASSFGTGHTEAFF.

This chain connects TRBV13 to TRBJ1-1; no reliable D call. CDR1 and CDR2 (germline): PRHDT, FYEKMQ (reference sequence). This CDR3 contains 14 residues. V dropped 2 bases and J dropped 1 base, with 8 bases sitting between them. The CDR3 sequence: CASSLFDANTEAFF. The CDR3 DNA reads TGTGCCAGCAGCTTATTCGATGCGAACACTGAAGCTTTCTTT.

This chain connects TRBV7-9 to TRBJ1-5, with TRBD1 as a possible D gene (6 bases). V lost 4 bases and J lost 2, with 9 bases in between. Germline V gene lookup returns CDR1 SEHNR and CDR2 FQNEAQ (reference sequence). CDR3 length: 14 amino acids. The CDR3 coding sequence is TGTGCCAGCAGCTGGGCAGGGGGCAATCAGCCCCAGCATTTT. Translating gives CASSWAGGNQPQHF. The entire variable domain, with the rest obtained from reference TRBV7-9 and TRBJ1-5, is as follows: DTGVSQNPRHKITKRGQNVTFRCDPISEHNRLYWYRQTLGQGPEFLTYFQNEAQLEKSRLLSDRFSAERPKGSFSTLEIQRTEQGDSAMYLCASSWAGGNQPQHFGDGTRLSIL.

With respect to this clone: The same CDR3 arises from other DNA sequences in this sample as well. CDR3 nucleotides: TGTGCCAGCAGCGTAGGCGGGAGCGCCTACAATGAGCAGTTCTTC. The encoded protein is CASSVGGSAYNEQFF. This chain joins TRBV9 and TRBJ2-1; 7 nucleotides match TRBD2. CDR3 length equals 15 residues. The V and J ends lost 0 bases and 2 bases, in that order; junction bases with no gene match: 2. CDR1 SGDLS and CDR2 YYNGEE come from the germline V gene. The variable domain in full, with the rest retrieved from reference TRBV9 and TRBJ2-1, is DSGVTQTPKHLITATGQRVTLRCSPRSGDLSVYWYQQSLDQGLQFLIQYYNGEERAKGNILERFSAQQFPDLHSELNLSSLELGDSALYFCASSVGGSAYNEQFFGPGTRLTVL.